This passage covers 18 T cell receptor beta chains from one sample sequenced in a study of molecular identifiers for immune sequencing clone quantification (dated by TCRdb to the late 2010s). Preparation of the library involved PCR. Instrument used: Illumina HiSeq 4000. The raw public reads went through TCRdb reprocessing: fastp at Q25, MiXCR clone calling, in-frame beta chains kept. Entries that share a CDR3 protein sequence are merged under the most common genes and DNA. The sample table holds some 100,000 distinct CDR3 sequences, of which around 20% were seen once. Around 0.88% of the sample is held by the ten biggest clonotypes. The specimen was naive CD8+ T cells from blood, with Jurkat cell RNA spiked in. In the paper's terms, the cell subset or site label means: FACS-sorted CD8+CD4-CCR7+CD45RA+ naive T cells. Receptors originate from a human donor in good health. Some libraries in this study had Jurkat cell RNA spiked in.

In its sample, this clonotype was seen many times. The rearrangement links TRBV7-9 to TRBJ1-3; no definite D call. CDR3 length: 14 residues. V was pared by 4 bases and J by 1 base, with 8 bases between. In germline, CDR1 is SEHNR, CDR2 FQNEAQ (reference sequence). Written as DNA, the CDR3 is TGTGCCAGCAGCTCAACTACTTCTGGAAACACCATATATTTT. This encodes CASSSTTSGNTIYF. Combining the CDR3 with reference TRBV7-9 and TRBJ1-3 gives the whole variable domain DTGVSQNPRHKITKRGQNVTFRCDPISEHNRLYWYRQTLGQGPEFLTYFQNEAQLEKSRLLSDRFSAERPKGSFSTLEIQRTEQGDSAMYLCASSSTTSGNTIYFGEGSWLTVV.

This clonotype was counted a few times. The junction differs from germline at one of its ends, possibly a read error. J is TRBJ2-7 and V is TRBV5-1; D is possibly TRBD2 (5 bases). This CDR3 comprises 15 residues. Germline CDR1 is SGHRS and CDR2 is YFSETQ. The CDR3 bases are TGCGCCAGCAACCCCGGTCCGGGGTCTAGCTACGAGCAGTATTTC. Translating it yields CASNPGPGSSYEQYF.

With regard to this clonotype: Just one base apart from a much larger clone, this may be a read error. The chain joins TRBV9 to TRBJ2-2, with D possibly being TRBD2 (6 bases). The CDR3 contains 16 residues. Germline values: CDR1 SGDLS, CDR2 YYNGEE. As DNA, the CDR3 is TGTGTCAGCAGCGTAGGAGGCGGGGCCCTCACCGGGGAGCTGTTTTTT. Residues: CVSSVGGGALTGELFF.

The count of this clonotype is one. The chain employs TRBV5-4 and TRBJ2-7; the D is unclear. This CDR3 spans 13 amino acids. Looked up from germline, CDR1 is SGHNT and CDR2 is YYREEE (reference sequence). With 5 bases removed from V and 4 bases from J, the gap between germline ends came to 13 bases. In nucleotides, the CDR3 is TGTGCCAGCAGTCCTAGTTACTCTTACGAGCAGTACTTC. Encoded protein: CASSPSYSYEQYF. Together with reference TRBV5-4 and TRBJ2-7, the CDR3 gives the full variable domain: ETGVTQSPTHLIKTRGQQVTLRCSSQSGHNTVSWYQQALGQGPQFIFQYYREEENGRGNFPPRFSGLQFPNYSSELNVNALELDDSALYLCASSPSYSYEQYFGPGTRLTVT.

This clonotype came up many times. This sequence joins TRBV7-8 and TRBJ2-1; TRBD2 matches 10 bases. Germline trimming cut 0 bases from V and 0 bases from J; bases unmatched to any gene: 5. CDR3 length: 18 amino acids. Germline V gene data show CDR1 as SGHVS and CDR2 as FQNEAQ. CDR3 in DNA: TGTGCCAGCAGCTTAGCCCTAGCGGGGGTCAGCTCCTACAATGAGCAGTTCTTC. Its translation: CASSLALAGVSSYNEQFF.

Many counts were recorded for this clonotype. The genes are TRBV5-5 and TRBJ2-2; 11 positions match TRBD2. After removal of 4 bases from V and 1 base from J, the junction contained 6 bases not matched to a gene. The CDR3 consists of 17 residues. The germline CDR1 and CDR2 sequences are SGHKS and YYEKEE (reference sequence). The CDR3 region is CASSRYLAGGNTGELFF. CDR3 DNA: TGTGCCAGCAGCCGATATCTAGCGGGAGGGAACACCGGGGAGCTGTTTTTT.

This clonotype was detected ten times or more. The chain combines TRBV12-3 or TRBV12-4 with TRBJ2-1, with TRBD1 identical over 11 bases. Trimming cost V 6 bases and J 9 bases; bases outside gene matches: 10. CDR3 length: 15 residues. CDR3 residues: CASSPGTGGGAEQFF. CDR3 in DNA: TGTGCCAGCAGCCCTGGGACAGGGGGGGGTGCTGAGCAGTTCTTC.

This clonotype was counted at least ten times. V gene TRBV7-6 combines with J gene TRBJ2-3; D remains unclear. This CDR3 region has 14 residues. CDR1 is SGHVS, CDR2 FNYEAQ, per germline. V lost 5 bases and J 6 bases, leaving 15 bases between the germline ends. CDR3 nucleotides: TGTGCCAGCAGCCCCTCGGCAGACCGGGATACGCAGTATTTT. Amino acid sequence: CASSPSADRDTQYF.

Ten or more counts support this clonotype. V gene TRBV19 combines with J gene TRBJ1-1; D gene ambiguous. Germline CDR1 and CDR2: LNHDA and SQIVND (reference sequence). Trimming removed 8 bases from V and 0 bases from J, with 7 bases in between. The CDR3 contains 12 residues. The CDR3 sequence: CASVNMNTEAFF. CDR3 nucleotides: TGTGCCAGTGTCAATATGAACACTGAAGCTTTCTTT.

This clonotype was recorded at least ten times. The chain links TRBV7-9 to TRBJ1-3, with a possible D match to TRBD1 (5 bases). This CDR3 has 12 amino acids. CDR1 SEHNR and CDR2 FQNEAQ come from the germline V gene (reference sequence). Between the trimmed V and J ends, which lost 10 bases and 6 bases, there was a span of 13 bases. This CDR3 reads CATPGDLNTIYF. For the CDR3, the DNA is TGTGCCACCCCCGGGGACCTAAACACCATATATTTT. The full variable domain, rest sourced from reference TRBV7-9 and TRBJ1-3, is DTGVSQNPRHKITKRGQNVTFRCDPISEHNRLYWYRQTLGQGPEFLTYFQNEAQLEKSRLLSDRFSAERPKGSFSTLEIQRTEQGDSAMYLCATPGDLNTIYFGEGSWLTVV.

This clonotype appeared many times. This chain connects TRBV6-2 or TRBV6-3 to TRBJ1-1; D call uncertain. Per germline, CDR1 MNHEY and CDR2 SVGEGT. This CDR3 is built from 13 residues. The germline V and J ends were trimmed by 6 bases and 1 base, with 9 bases remaining between them. In DNA, the CDR3 is TGTGCCAGCAGCAGAGTCGGGAACACTGAAGCTTTCTTT. It codes for CASSRVGNTEAFF.

This clonotype was seen only once. With a much larger clone just one base away, this may be a read error. This rearrangement joins TRBV12-3 or TRBV12-4 to TRBJ2-1; the match to TRBD1 covers 9 bases. This CDR3 is 13 amino acids long. J was trimmed by 11 bases and V by 7 bases; bases with no gene match: 9. CDR3 region: CASTWTGEDQQFF. In DNA form, the CDR3 reads TGTGCCAGCACCTGGACAGGGGAGGATCAGCAGTTCTTC.

Ten or more counts support this clonotype. The chain joins TRBV12-3 or TRBV12-4 to TRBJ2-1, with D hard to call. The V end was cut by 4 bases, the J end by 0 bases, with 7 bases between. The CDR3 extends over 14 amino acids. DNA for the CDR3: TGTGCCAGCAGTTCACCCAACTCCTACAATGAGCAGTTCTTC. Protein: CASSSPNSYNEQFF.

This clonotype was seen ten or more times. V usage is TRBV6-2 or TRBV6-3 and J usage is TRBJ2-5, with 7 bases lining up with TRBD2. In germline, CDR1 is MNHEY, CDR2 SVGEGT. Trimming took 6 bases from V and 3 from J; bases not matched to a gene: 7. The length of the CDR3 is 14 residues. The CDR3 nucleotides read TGTGCCAGCAGCCTAACTAGCGCGAAAGAGACCCAGTACTTC. This translates into CASSLTSAKETQYF.

The gene calls are TRBV11-2 and TRBJ2-1, with 8 bases identical to TRBD1. Germline CDR1 SGHAT, CDR2 FQNNGV. The CDR3 is 15 residues long. V trimming: 4 bases; J trimming: 3 bases; junction bases outside the gene matches: 5. The CDR3 protein is CASSSAGTGYNEQFF. The CDR3 DNA is TGTGCCAGCAGCTCCGCCGGGACAGGCTACAATGAGCAGTTCTTC.

Ten or more counts support this clonotype. One end of the junction varies from germline; a read error may be responsible. V is TRBV19 and J is TRBJ2-1; 8 bases line up with TRBD2. Germline CDR1 reads LNHDA; CDR2 reads SQIVND (reference sequence). CDR3 length equals 11 residues. The CDR3 DNA follows: TGTGCCAGTACCCAAAGCGGGAGCAATATCTTC. Protein product: CASTQSGSNIF.

With regard to this clonotype: This may arise from a read error, as a much more abundant clone is one base away. The chain combines TRBV30 with TRBJ2-2; D not certain. The V end was cut by 2 bases, the J end by 0 bases, with 13 bases between. CDR1 GTSNPN and CDR2 SVGIG come from the germline V gene (reference sequence). CDR3 length equals 16 residues. The CDR3 region has the DNA TGTGCCTGGAGTCCCTTTGACCCCCCGAACACCGGGGAGCTGTTTTTT. Encoded protein: CAWSPFDPPNTGELFF.

Many counts were recorded for this clonotype. The chain links TRBV25-1 to TRBJ2-3; 7 bases fit TRBD1. Germline V gives CDR1 MGHDK, CDR2 SYGVNS. V lost 1 base and J lost 5; bases outside the gene matches: 9. This CDR3 spans 16 amino acids. In nucleotides, the CDR3 is TGTGCCAGCAGTGAATTAAGGGACAGTCCGGTAGATACGCAGTATTTT. Its protein is CASSELRDSPVDTQYF. The variable domain in full, with the rest retrieved from reference TRBV25-1 and TRBJ2-3, is EADIYQTPRYLVIGTGKKITLECSQTMGHDKMYWYQQDPGMELHLIHYSYGVNSTEKGDLSSESTVSRIRTEHFPLTLESARPSHTSQYLCASSELRDSPVDTQYFGPGTRLTVL.